This T cell receptor beta chain was recovered during a study of T cell responses to AZD1222 COVID-19 vaccine. Trimming left V 5 bases short and J 2 bases short, with 10 bases between. The germline V gene encodes CDR1 SGHRS and CDR2 YFSETQ. The CDR3 covers 14 residues. Sequencing was performed with immunoSEQ multiplex PCR; in TCRdb, only in-frame clones are kept and a portion is missing. The sample lists approximately 190,000 clones, 85% to 95% occurring once. The chain combines TRBV5-1 with TRBJ1-4; D perhaps matches TRBD1 (5 bases). Material: peripheral blood, obtained on day 0 of AZD1222 vaccination. The TCR originated in an adult in good health. The CDR3 region is CASRMGVTNEKLFF. CDR3 bases: TGCGCCAGCAGGATGGGGGTCACTAATGAAAAACTGTTTTTT.